This is a list of T cell receptor beta chains from one sample in a study of blood T cells in healthy people across ages. One entry per CDR3 protein results from TCRdb running MiXCR on the 5' RACE reads. The sample shows over 700,000 distinct CDR3 sequences, roughly 25% of them seen only once. These data also formed part of another study, on T cells of mothers and their children.

What was sequenced was blood. The receptors stem from a boy aged 5-17 years in good health. CDR3s include the opening cysteine and the closing phenylalanine or tryptophan. A D gene is named only where the DNA matches it firmly. Not every row has a clone size; where given, it reads once, few, many or a size class.

CDR3nt: TGCAGCGTTCGGGGGTCGGAGGGGACCCAGTACTTC
CDR3aa: CSVRGSEGTQYF
abundance: NA
d_gene: NA
v_gene: TRBV29-1
j_gene: TRBJ2-5

CDR3nt: TGTGCCAGCTCACCACCGAGCGGGAGGGCCGGTGAGCAGTACTTC
CDR3aa: CASSPPSGRAGEQYF
abundance: few
d_gene: TRBD2
v_gene: TRBV18
j_gene: TRBJ2-7

CDR3nt: TGTGCCAGCAGCCAAGGTAGTAACTCCTACGAGCAGTACTTC
CDR3aa: CASSQGSNSYEQYF
abundance: NA
d_gene: NA
v_gene: TRBV4-2
j_gene: TRBJ2-7

CDR3nt: TGTGCCAGTAGTATTTCTCTAGGATACAATGAGCAGTTCTTC
CDR3aa: CASSISLGYNEQFF
abundance: few
d_gene: NA
v_gene: TRBV19
j_gene: TRBJ2-1

CDR3nt: TGCAGTGCTAAGGAGGTTCTGGGCGGGGTGAAAAAGTACAATGAGCAGTTCTTC
CDR3aa: CSAKEVLGGVKKYNEQFF
abundance: few
d_gene: NA
v_gene: TRBV20-1
j_gene: TRBJ2-1

CDR3nt: TGTGCCAGCAGTAGTCCAAGGACAGGGGGACATGAGCAGTTCTTC
CDR3aa: CASSSPRTGGHEQFF
abundance: NA
d_gene: TRBD1
v_gene: TRBV28
j_gene: TRBJ2-1

CDR3nt: TGTGCCACCAGCAGAGACATATTCTCTGAAGCTTTCTTT
CDR3aa: CATSRDIFSEAFF
abundance: few
d_gene: NA
v_gene: TRBV15
j_gene: TRBJ1-1

CDR3nt: TGCAGCGCAATGGGCTCCAAGGGACAAAACACTGAAGCTTTCTTT
CDR3aa: CSAMGSKGQNTEAFF
abundance: NA
d_gene: NA
v_gene: TRBV29-1
j_gene: TRBJ1-1

CDR3nt: TGTGCCAGCAGCTTAACTCTCCACAATGAGCAGTTCTTC
CDR3aa: CASSLTLHNEQFF
abundance: few
d_gene: NA
v_gene: TRBV7-3
j_gene: TRBJ2-1

CDR3nt: TGCAGCGGGGGGCCTGAAGCTTTCTTT
CDR3aa: CSGGPEAFF
abundance: NA
d_gene: NA
v_gene: TRBV29-1
j_gene: TRBJ1-1

CDR3nt: TGCAGCGTACCTTCCCGGGACCAGGGGTTCTTC
CDR3aa: CSVPSRDQGFF
abundance: NA
d_gene: NA
v_gene: TRBV29-1
j_gene: TRBJ2-5

CDR3nt: TGTGCCAGCAGCATAGCAGGAGGTTCTGGCTACACCTTC
CDR3aa: CASSIAGGSGYTF
abundance: NA
d_gene: NA
v_gene: TRBV5-6
j_gene: TRBJ1-2

CDR3nt: TGTGCCATCAGTGATAACAGTGCCTCCTACGAGCAGTACTTC
CDR3aa: CAISDNSASYEQYF
abundance: NA
d_gene: NA
v_gene: TRBV10-3
j_gene: TRBJ2-7

CDR3nt: TGCAGCGTTGAAATTGCGGGGGAGTACCAAGAGACCCAGTACTTC
CDR3aa: CSVEIAGEYQETQYF
abundance: NA
d_gene: TRBD2
v_gene: TRBV29-1
j_gene: TRBJ2-5

CDR3nt: TGCAGCGTGGGCGGGAGGAATCAGCCCCAGCATTTT
CDR3aa: CSVGGRNQPQHF
abundance: NA
d_gene: NA
v_gene: TRBV29-1
j_gene: TRBJ1-5

CDR3nt: TGTGCCATCAGTGAGACAGGGGTAGTAGCGCCCCATGAGCAGTTCTTC
CDR3aa: CAISETGVVAPHEQFF
abundance: few
d_gene: TRBD1
v_gene: TRBV10-3
j_gene: TRBJ2-1

CDR3nt: TGCGCCAGCAGCTCGCTTACCGGGACAGGGGGGAATGAGCAGTTCTTC
CDR3aa: CASSSLTGTGGNEQFF
abundance: few
d_gene: TRBD1
v_gene: TRBV5-1
j_gene: TRBJ2-1

CDR3nt: TGTGCCAGCAGTCACGTGGGGAGAGCGAACACCGGGGAGCTGTTTTTT
CDR3aa: CASSHVGRANTGELFF
abundance: NA
d_gene: NA
v_gene: TRBV6-5
j_gene: TRBJ2-2

CDR3nt: TGTGCCAGCAGTTACGGGGTCTGGACAGGCTACGAGCAGTACTTC
CDR3aa: CASSYGVWTGYEQYF
abundance: many
d_gene: TRBD1
v_gene: TRBV6-6
j_gene: TRBJ2-7

CDR3nt: TGCGCCAGCAGCCAAGATCCTGCGTACAATGAGCAGTTCTTC
CDR3aa: CASSQDPAYNEQFF
abundance: NA
d_gene: NA
v_gene: TRBV4-3
j_gene: TRBJ2-1

CDR3nt: TGTGCCAGCAGCGTAGGGGTGGCAACAGAGCAGTTCTTC
CDR3aa: CASSVGVATEQFF
abundance: NA
d_gene: NA
v_gene: TRBV9
j_gene: TRBJ2-1

CDR3nt: TGCAGCGTCCGTGGGGTCCCTGGGGCCAACGTCCTGACTTTC
CDR3aa: CSVRGVPGANVLTF
abundance: NA
d_gene: NA
v_gene: TRBV29-1
j_gene: TRBJ2-6

CDR3nt: TGCAGCGGTCGACCTTTAGGTGACTATATCGGGAATGAGCAGTTCTTC
CDR3aa: CSGRPLGDYIGNEQFF
abundance: NA
d_gene: NA
v_gene: TRBV29-1
j_gene: TRBJ2-1

CDR3nt: TGCGCCAGCAGCTCGGCGCTAGGTTTGTATGAGCAGTTCTTC
CDR3aa: CASSSALGLYEQFF
abundance: few
d_gene: NA
v_gene: TRBV5-1
j_gene: TRBJ2-1

CDR3nt: TGCGCCAGCAGCGGGGGATTGTGGGCGATGAGCTCCTACAATGAGCAGTTCTTC
CDR3aa: CASSGGLWAMSSYNEQFF
abundance: few
d_gene: NA
v_gene: TRBV5-1
j_gene: TRBJ2-1

CDR3nt: TGTGCCATGTCCGGGTCAATGGGGGACACGAGGATGGGGGGAAACACCATATATTTT
CDR3aa: CAMSGSMGDTRMGGNTIYF
abundance: few
d_gene: NA
v_gene: TRBV27
j_gene: TRBJ1-3

CDR3nt: TGTGCCAGCAGCTTATTGCCACCTAGACCTCAAAGGGACAGCCTGTACGAGCAGTACTTC
CDR3aa: CASSLLPPRPQRDSLYEQYF
abundance: NA
d_gene: TRBD1
v_gene: TRBV7-3
j_gene: TRBJ2-7

CDR3nt: TGTGCCAGCAGCTCTTTAGCTCGGCCCTACGGGCAGTACTTC
CDR3aa: CASSSLARPYGQYF
abundance: NA
d_gene: NA
v_gene: TRBV7-9
j_gene: TRBJ2-7

CDR3nt: TGTGCCAGCAGCCCATACACCCAAGAGACCCAGTACTTC
CDR3aa: CASSPYTQETQYF
abundance: NA
d_gene: NA
v_gene: TRBV7-2
j_gene: TRBJ2-5

CDR3nt: TGCGCCAGCAGCCAAGATCTCGACAGCCTCTACGAGCAGTACTTC
CDR3aa: CASSQDLDSLYEQYF
abundance: NA
d_gene: NA
v_gene: TRBV4-3
j_gene: TRBJ2-7

CDR3nt: TGCGCCAGCAGCTTGCCTAGTCAATCCCATGGCTACACCTTC
CDR3aa: CASSLPSQSHGYTF
abundance: NA
d_gene: NA
v_gene: TRBV5-1
j_gene: TRBJ1-2

CDR3nt: TGTGCCACCAGCATAGGACTAGCCAACAATGAGCAGTTCTTC
CDR3aa: CATSIGLANNEQFF
abundance: NA
d_gene: TRBD2
v_gene: TRBV15
j_gene: TRBJ2-1

CDR3nt: TGCAGCCTTAGAACCGGGACAAACTACAATGAGCAGTTCTTC
CDR3aa: CSLRTGTNYNEQFF
abundance: NA
d_gene: NA
v_gene: TRBV29-1
j_gene: TRBJ2-1

CDR3nt: TGCAGTGCTAGAAAGGGTAGCGGTGGTAGAGATACGCAGTATTTT
CDR3aa: CSARKGSGGRDTQYF
abundance: many
d_gene: NA
v_gene: TRBV20-1
j_gene: TRBJ2-3

CDR3nt: TGTGCCACCGGGACTAGCGGGGGAGGGCAAGAGACCCAGTACTTC
CDR3aa: CATGTSGGGQETQYF
abundance: NA
d_gene: TRBD2
v_gene: TRBV12-3/TRBV12-4
j_gene: TRBJ2-5

CDR3nt: TGCAGCGCGCGGGGGCTAGCGGGGGGAAATGAGCAGTTCTTC
CDR3aa: CSARGLAGGNEQFF
abundance: NA
d_gene: TRBD2
v_gene: TRBV29-1
j_gene: TRBJ2-1